The source of this T cell receptor beta chain is a study of control samples from healthy donors and cancer patients. A few counts support this clone. Measured with immunoSEQ multiplex PCR; TCRdb has only the in-frame clones, and not every one. The sample carries about 170,000 clones, 85% to 90% recorded once. V lost 8 bases and J 6 bases, leaving 16 bases between the germline ends. The CDR3 spans 14 residues. Germline CDR1 is SNHLY and CDR2 is FYNNEI. The sequence came from a woman aged 25 to 39 in good health. The chain employs TRBV2 and TRBJ2-2; D possibly matches TRBD1 or TRBD2 (5 bases each). Sample: blood. CDR3 in amino acids: CASGPVRGAGELFF. The CDR3 DNA is TGTGCCAGCGGTCCCGTTAGGGGAGCCGGGGAGCTGTTTTTT.